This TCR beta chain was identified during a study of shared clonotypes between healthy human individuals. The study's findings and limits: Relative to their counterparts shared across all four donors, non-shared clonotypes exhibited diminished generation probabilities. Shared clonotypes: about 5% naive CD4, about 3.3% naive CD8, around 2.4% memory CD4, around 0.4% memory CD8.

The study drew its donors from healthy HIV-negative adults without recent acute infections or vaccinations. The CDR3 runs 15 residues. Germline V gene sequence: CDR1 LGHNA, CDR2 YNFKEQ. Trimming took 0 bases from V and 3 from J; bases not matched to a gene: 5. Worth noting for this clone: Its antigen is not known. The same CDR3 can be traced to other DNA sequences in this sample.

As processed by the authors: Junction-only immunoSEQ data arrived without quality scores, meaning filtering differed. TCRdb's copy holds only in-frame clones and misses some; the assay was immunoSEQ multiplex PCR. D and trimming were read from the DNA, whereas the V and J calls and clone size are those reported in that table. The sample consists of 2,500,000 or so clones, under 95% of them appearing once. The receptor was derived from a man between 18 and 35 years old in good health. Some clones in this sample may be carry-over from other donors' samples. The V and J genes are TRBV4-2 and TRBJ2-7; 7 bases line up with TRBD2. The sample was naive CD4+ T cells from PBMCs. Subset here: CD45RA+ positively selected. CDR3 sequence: CASSQELAGVYEQYF. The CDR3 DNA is TGTGCCAGCAGCCAAGAGTTGGCGGGGGTCTACGAGCAGTACTTC.